These T cell receptor beta chains were read from a single sample in a study of tumor-infiltrating lymphocytes in primary liver carcinoma. TCRdb recomputed calls from the multiplex PCR reads with MiXCR, one row per CDR3 protein. The repertoire holds approximately 120,000 distinct CDR3 sequences, with 50% to 80% as singletons. Sequencing used liver tumor tissue from sampling region 3. All receptors come from a woman aged 55-70 years with primary liver carcinoma and hepatitis B virus infection. Both conserved end residues are part of each CDR3. D genes are given only for firm matches. Clone size is shown for a subset of rows, as once, few, many or a class of expanded clone.

.	TRBV5-1	few	TRBJ2-3	CASKWSKGTDTQYF	TGCGCCAGCAAGTGGTCTAAAGGCACAGATACGCAGTATTTT
TRBD2	TRBV2	.	TRBJ2-7	CASTPGTTPYEQYF	TGTGCCAGCACCCCCGGGACTACCCCCTACGAGCAGTACTTC
TRBD2	TRBV11-3	.	TRBJ2-1	CASSSRSGLAAYNEQFF	TGTGCCAGCAGCTCAAGATCTGGACTAGCGGCCTACAACGAGCAGTTCTTC
.	TRBV5-6	many	TRBJ2-5	CASRQGGAAETQYF	TGTGCCAGCAGACAGGGGGGGGCTGCAGAGACCCAGTACTTC
.	TRBV10-3	.	TRBJ1-5	CAISEMNQPRHF	TGTGCCATCAGTGAGATGAATCAGCCCCGGCATTTT
.	TRBV12-3/TRBV12-4	.	TRBJ2-3	CSSSPKGHTDTQYF	TGTTCCAGCAGTCCCAAGGGGCACACAGATACGCAGTATTTT
.	TRBV11-2	.	TRBJ2-1	CTSSLERVTLF	TGTACCAGCAGTTTAGAACGGGTTACGCTCTTC
.	TRBV19	.	TRBJ1-5	CASSIDGTGKNQSQHF	TGTGCCAGTAGTATCGACGGAACAGGGAAGAATCAGTCCCAGCATTTT
TRBD2	TRBV4-2	.	TRBJ2-6	CASNQDPASGSSSGANVLTF	TGTGCCAGTAACCAAGATCCGGCTAGCGGGAGTTCTTCTGGGGCCAACGTCCTGACTTTC
TRBD1	TRBV5-1	many	TRBJ2-2	CASSLVSSGTGSGELFF	TGCGCCAGCAGCTTGGTTAGCTCCGGGACAGGGTCCGGGGAGCTGTTTTTT
.	TRBV12-3/TRBV12-4	many	TRBJ1-1	CASSLRGGAIGNTEAFF	TGTGCCAGCAGTTTAAGGGGAGGGGCCATTGGGAACACTGAAGCTTTCTTT
.	TRBV6-1	.	TRBJ1-2	CASSEAASHGYTF	TGTGCCAGTAGTGAAGCAGCCTCCCATGGCTACACCTTC
.	TRBV20-1	.	TRBJ1-1	CSAGTNTEAFF	TGCAGTGCTGGGACAAACACTGAAGCTTTCTTT
TRBD2	TRBV7-3	.	TRBJ2-1	CASSLSGREYNEQFF	TGTGCCAGCAGCCTTAGCGGGAGGGAATACAATGAGCAGTTCTTC
.	TRBV11-2	.	TRBJ2-1	CASSLGGGSIGEQFF	TGTGCTAGCAGTTTAGGGGGAGGAAGTATCGGTGAACAGTTCTTC